A single sample is the source of the 27 T cell receptor beta chains below, sequenced in a study of blood T cell repertoires in COVID-19. Method: immunoSEQ multiplex PCR; TCRdb's copy keeps in-frame clones and lacks some. The data show 55,000 to 75,000 clones, 81% seen once. The specimen was peripheral blood. The receptors were gathered from a human donor in a cohort sampled during active COVID-19.

The gene calls are TRBV18 and TRBJ2-2; TRBD2 agrees at 7 bases. In germline, CDR1 is KGHSH, CDR2 LQKENI. This CDR3 comprises 17 residues. With 1 base clipped from V and 1 base from J, the junction kept 6 bases outside the gene matches. For the CDR3, the DNA is TGTGCCAGCTCACCACTTCCTCCTAGCGGGAACACCGGGGAGCTGTTTTTT. As protein: CASSPLPPSGNTGELFF. The variable domain in full, completed from reference TRBV18 and TRBJ2-2, reads NAGVMQNPRHLVRRRGQEARLRCSPMKGHSHVYWYRQLPEEGLKFMVYLQKENIIDESGMPKERFSAEFPKEGPSILRIQQVVRGDSAAYFCASSPLPPSGNTGELFFGEGSRLTVL.

The chain couples TRBV12-3 or TRBV12-4 to TRBJ2-2; D gene uncertain. The CDR3 spans 13 residues. V was shortened by 1 base and J by 6 bases, with 6 bases between the two germline ends. CDR3 in DNA: TGTGCCAGCAGTTTAGGCGGCCCCGGGGAGCTGTTTTTT. As protein: CASSLGGPGELFF.

The table lists this clone with a few counts. The chain recombines TRBV6-1 with TRBJ2-5; 9 nucleotides line up with TRBD1. The junction had 13 bases not matched to a gene; V was cut back by 4 bases and J by 1 base. CDR1 MNHNS and CDR2 SASEGT come from the germline V gene. The CDR3 length is 18 residues. Written as DNA, the CDR3 is TGTGCCAGCAGTGTCCTACCCCCTGGGACAGGGATCCAAGAGACCCAGTACTTC. This gives the protein CASSVLPPGTGIQETQYF.

This sequence joins TRBV9 and TRBJ1-1; weak D call: TRBD1 (5 bases). Germline CDR1 SGDLS, CDR2 YYNGEE. CDR3 length: 16 amino acids. The germline V and J ends were trimmed by 4 bases and 2 bases, with 18 bases remaining between them. CDR3 DNA: TGTGCCAGCAGCCCTCCGGAGCCGGGGGATAACACTGAAGCTTTCTTT. It encodes CASSPPEPGDNTEAFF.

The chain links TRBV28 to TRBJ2-7; 7 nucleotides agree with TRBD1. Germline lookup yields CDR1 MDHEN and CDR2 SYDVKM. With V trimmed by 2 bases and J by 6 bases, 7 bases remained unmatched. The CDR3 is 14 amino acids. CDR3 sequence reads: CASSLIRGLSEQYF. For the CDR3, the DNA is TGTGCCAGCAGTTTAATAAGGGGGCTCTCCGAGCAGTACTTC.

The rearrangement links TRBV28 to TRBJ1-1; the match to TRBD1 covers 8 bases. Germline assignment: CDR1 MDHEN and CDR2 SYDVKM. V lost 3 bases to trimming and J lost 10 bases; unmatched junction nucleotides: 7. This CDR3 contains 13 residues. The CDR3 nucleotides read TGTGCCAGCAGTTTGGAGACAGGGGCTAGAGCTTTCTTT. Translating gives CASSLETGARAFF.

This clone was found a few times. The CDR3 reads CASRNDSFNSPLHF. DNA for the CDR3: TGTGCCAGCAGAAACGACAGTTTCAATTCACCCCTCCACTTT. The rearrangement uses TRBV28 and TRBJ1-6, with TRBD1 as a possible D gene (5 bases). CDR3 length equals 14 residues. Trimming pared 6 bases from V and 7 bases from J, leaving 13 bases between. CDR1 and CDR2 from the germline V gene are MDHEN and SYDVKM.

This clone was counted between two and nine times. The chain carries TRBV7-8 and TRBJ1-1, with 10 bases lining up with TRBD1. Per germline, CDR1 SGHVS and CDR2 FQNEAQ. The CDR3 runs to 14 residues. The V gene end was trimmed by 1 base and the J gene end by 5 bases; junction bases not matched to a gene: 1. The CDR3 protein is CASSLGGQGTEAFF. The CDR3 DNA follows: TGTGCCAGCAGCTTAGGGGGACAGGGGACTGAAGCTTTCTTT.

This chain uses TRBV12-3 or TRBV12-4 with TRBJ1-5; D gene ambiguous. The CDR3 has 13 amino acids. Trimming left V 7 bases short and J 0 bases short, with 7 bases between. CDR3 in amino acids: CASTRDSNQPQHF. The CDR3 DNA reads as TGTGCCAGCACTCGAGATAGCAATCAGCCCCAGCATTTT.

The V gene is TRBV10-3, the J gene TRBJ1-1; D not resolved. Trimming removed 1 base from V and 8 bases from J, with 8 bases in between. The germline V gene has CDR1 ENHRY and CDR2 SYGVKD. There are 12 residues in the CDR3. CDR3 loop: CAISEWEREAFF. The DNA of the CDR3 is TGTGCCATCAGTGAGTGGGAGAGAGAAGCTTTCTTT.

The J gene is TRBJ2-1, the V gene TRBV12-5, with no clear D. Trimming took 3 bases from V and 14 from J, leaving 11 bases between them. This CDR3 region has 11 residues. From germline, CDR1 is LGHNT and CDR2 FRNRAP. The CDR3 sequence is CASGFGQPEFF. CDR3 bases: TGTGCTAGTGGTTTTGGGCAGCCGGAGTTCTTC.

V is TRBV9 and J is TRBJ2-3, with D possibly matching TRBD2 (6 bases). CDR3 size: 14 residues. The germline V gene has CDR1 SGDLS and CDR2 YYNGEE. Trimming stripped 2 bases from V and 4 bases from J, with 11 bases between. The CDR3 DNA reads TGTGCCAGCAGCGTGCGGGATCAGGCAGATACGCAGTATTTT. Its translation is CASSVRDQADTQYF.

The V gene is TRBV6-4, the J gene TRBJ1-6; TRBD1 matches 12 bases. CDR3 size: 15 residues. The trim removed 0 bases at V and 9 bases at J, leaving 0 bases unmatched. Germline V gives CDR1 MRHNA, CDR2 SNTAGT. The CDR3 DNA is TGTGCCAGCAGTGACTCGGGACAGGGGGCTTCACCCCTCCACTTT. Its protein is CASSDSGQGASPLHF.

The chain uses TRBV6-1 and TRBJ2-3; 8 bases are a match to TRBD2. The CDR3 has 15 residues. V shed 2 bases and J 4 bases; nucleotides not matched to a gene: 5. Germline V gives CDR1 MNHNS, CDR2 SASEGT. The CDR3 sequence is CASSEPTSVPDTQYF. For the CDR3, the DNA is TGTGCCAGCAGTGAACCGACTAGCGTCCCAGATACGCAGTATTTT.

The V gene is TRBV5-1, the J gene TRBJ2-1; 8 bases match TRBD2. J lost 2 bases, V lost 0 bases, and 4 bases had no gene match. Germline V gives CDR1 SGHRS, CDR2 YFSETQ. CDR3 length equals 16 residues. The CDR3 sequence: CASSLGGGNAYNEQFF. Written as DNA, the CDR3 is TGCGCCAGCAGCTTGGGCGGGGGGAATGCCTACAATGAGCAGTTCTTC.

The CDR3 region is CASTPGLERSETQYF. The DNA of the CDR3 is TGTGCCAGCACCCCCGGACTAGAGCGTTCGGAGACCCAGTACTTC. The chain uses TRBV6-6 and TRBJ2-5; TRBD2 agrees at 7 bases. Germline V gene sequence: CDR1 MNHNY, CDR2 SVGAGI (reference sequence). After removal of 7 bases from V and 5 bases from J, the junction contained 13 bases not matched to a gene. The CDR3 has 15 amino acids.

This CDR3 reads CASSSGAHTEAFF. The CDR3 DNA sequence: TGTGCCAGCAGTTCAGGGGCACACACTGAAGCTTTCTTT. The chain carries TRBV27 and TRBJ1-1, with a weak D call TRBD1 (6 bases). Germline CDR1 and CDR2: MNHEY and SMNVEV (reference sequence). The CDR3 has 13 residues. Trimming removed 4 bases from V and 3 bases from J, with 9 bases in between.

This clone was recorded a few times. This chain connects TRBV11-1 to TRBJ2-7; TRBD2 matches at 11 bases. In germline, CDR1 is SGHAT, CDR2 FQDESV (reference sequence). V gave up 3 bases and J gave up 1 base; unmatched junction bases: 2. The CDR3 sequence is 15 residues long. The CDR3 region is CASSLSSGGSYEQYF. Written as DNA, the CDR3 is TGTGCCAGCAGCTTGTCTAGCGGGGGGTCCTACGAGCAGTACTTC.

The V gene is TRBV6-2 or TRBV6-3, the J gene TRBJ2-7; TRBD1 matches at 7 bases. From germline, CDR1 is MNHEY and CDR2 SVGEGT. V shed 5 bases and J 4 bases; nucleotides not matched to a gene: 8. The CDR3 extends over 14 amino acids. The CDR3 DNA sequence: TGTGCCAGCAGTACGCGGACAGGCTTTTACGAGCAGTACTTC. Residues: CASSTRTGFYEQYF.

The chain combines TRBV5-4 with TRBJ2-7; 9 nucleotides agree with TRBD1. With 3 bases clipped from V and 5 bases from J, the junction kept 6 bases outside the gene matches. This CDR3 contains 14 residues. Germline CDR1 SGHNT, CDR2 YYREEE (reference sequence). The CDR3 here is CASSSGQGSDEQYF. For the CDR3, the DNA is TGTGCCAGCAGCTCGGGACAGGGTAGCGACGAGCAGTACTTC. The whole variable domain, filled in from reference TRBV5-4 and TRBJ2-7, reads ETGVTQSPTHLIKTRGQQVTLRCSSQSGHNTVSWYQQALGQGPQFIFQYYREEENGRGNFPPRFSGLQFPNYSSELNVNALELDDSALYLCASSSGQGSDEQYFGPGTRLTVT.

The rearrangement links TRBV3-1 (or the pseudogene TRBV3-2) to TRBJ2-7, with D perhaps matching TRBD2 (6 bases). Germline V gene lookup returns CDR1 LGHDT and CDR2 YNNKEL (reference sequence). CDR3 length: 16 residues. Trimming cost V 4 bases and J 2 bases, with 18 bases left between them. The CDR3 here is CASSPEWGVPTYEQYF. In DNA, the CDR3 is TGTGCCAGCAGCCCTGAATGGGGGGTCCCCACCTACGAGCAGTACTTC.

In its sample, this clone was seen a few times. The chain carries TRBV19 and TRBJ2-2; TRBD2 might be the D (6 bases). Trimming shortened V by 4 bases and J by 0 bases, and 9 bases separated the two germline ends. This CDR3 comprises 15 residues. Germline-derived CDR1 and CDR2 are LNHDA and SQIVND (reference sequence). This CDR3 is CASSTPGANTGELFF. The CDR3 DNA follows: TGTGCCAGTAGTACCCCGGGAGCGAACACCGGGGAGCTGTTTTTT.

The rearrangement links TRBV5-6 to TRBJ2-5; unclear D gene. From germline, CDR1 is SGHDT and CDR2 YYEEEE. V lost 4 bases to trimming and J lost 4 bases, with 5 bases between them. This CDR3 contains 11 residues. CDR3 loop: CASSTGETQYF. The DNA for the CDR3 is TGTGCCAGCAGCACCGGAGAGACCCAGTACTTC.

The rearrangement uses TRBV28 and TRBJ2-7; D is possibly TRBD1 (5 bases). In germline, CDR1 is MDHEN, CDR2 SYDVKM. The CDR3 has 15 amino acids. Trimming took 7 bases from V and 5 from J, leaving 21 bases between them. The CDR3 DNA is TGTGCCAGCAAGCTTGCCACGTGGGGCCCCCACGAGCAGTACTTC. Its translation: CASKLATWGPHEQYF.

The chain has TRBV6-2 or TRBV6-3 and TRBJ2-3, with 11 nucleotides matching TRBD2. V was clipped by 6 bases and J by 2 bases; unmatched bases: 13. Per germline, CDR1 MNHEY and CDR2 SVGEGT. The CDR3 sequence is 18 residues long. CDR3 protein: CASSPGTSGWAVTDTQYF. The CDR3, as DNA: TGTGCCAGCAGCCCGGGGACTAGCGGTTGGGCTGTCACAGATACGCAGTATTTT.

This clone was counted a few times. The rearrangement uses TRBV5-8 and TRBJ1-5; TRBD1 aligns across 11 bases. Looked up from germline, CDR1 is SGHTS and CDR2 is YDEGEE. J gave up 11 bases and V 4 bases, and 8 bases lay outside the gene matches. CDR3 length: 14 amino acids. The CDR3 spells CASSRGQGGWAQHF. As DNA, the CDR3 is TGTGCCAGCAGCAGGGGACAGGGGGGATGGGCCCAGCATTTT.

V is TRBV11-2 and J is TRBJ2-1; 9 bases map to TRBD2. CDR3 length: 16 residues. The V gene's germline CDR1 is SGHAT and CDR2 FQNNGV. V was pared by 5 bases and J by 8 bases, with 13 bases of the junction left unmatched. The CDR3 DNA reads TGTGCCAGCAGCCCCAGACTAGCGGACCCTTTTGATGAGCAGTTCTTC. This gives the protein CASSPRLADPFDEQFF.